The clone carrying this T cell receptor (beta chain) has only one observation. The antigen remains undetermined. Healthy Caucasian individuals from Russia aged about 6 to 95 served as donors. Looked up from germline, CDR1 is SGHRS and CDR2 is YFSETQ. J lost 8 bases, V lost 4 bases, and 6 bases had no gene match. This CDR3 is 13 amino acids long. This entry belongs to a study of blood T cells in healthy people across ages. Combining a sample-barcoded 5' primer with a J-beta primer mix, a second PCR ran for about 6 to 12 cycles. TCRdb reprocessed the 5' RACE reads with MiXCR, giving one entry per CDR3 protein. The repertoire has under 2,000,000 distinct CDR3 sequences, around half of them found once; the top ten carry more than 2%. Findings of the study overall: Both naive CD4+ cell counts and diversity were greater in long-lived donors than in aged donors.

The source is a woman aged 40 to 55 in good health. Material for sequencing was blood. This sequence joins TRBV5-1 and TRBJ1-2; 9 bases are shared with TRBD1. CDR3 DNA: TGCGCCAGCAGCGGGGACAGGGTTCCGGGCTACACCTTC. Translation: CASSGDRVPGYTF. Full variable domain (remainder filled in from reference TRBV5-1 and TRBJ1-2): KAGVTQTPRYLIKTRGQQVTLSCSPISGHRSVSWYQQTPGQGLQFLFEYFSETQRNKGNFPGRFSGRQFSNSRSEMNVSTLELGDSALYLCASSGDRVPGYTFGSGTRLTVV.